This TCR beta chain was sequenced in a study of control samples from healthy donors and cancer patients. Generated by immunoSEQ multiplex PCR, the TCRdb table keeps only in-frame clones and is missing some. The data hold around 30,000 clones, with approximately 90% observed a single time. The count of this clone is one. The germline CDR1 and CDR2 sequences are SGHVS and FQNEAQ. V was pared by 5 bases and J by 7 bases, with 14 bases between. The CDR3 is made up of 14 amino acids. The chain carries TRBV7-8 and TRBJ2-2; no definite D call. The origin of this receptor is a middle-aged woman with lung cancer. The sequenced sample consisted of PBMCs. The CDR3 nucleotides are TGTGCCAGCAGCCTCCTTGAGCCGAACGGGGAGCTGTTTTTT. Translation gives CASSLLEPNGELFF. The variable domain in full, completed from reference TRBV7-8 and TRBJ2-2, reads GAGVSQSPRYKVAKRGQDVALRCDPISGHVSLFWYQQALGQGPEFLTYFQNEAQLDKSGLPSDRFFAERPEGSVSTLKIQRTQQEDSAVYLCASSLLEPNGELFFGEGSRLTVL.